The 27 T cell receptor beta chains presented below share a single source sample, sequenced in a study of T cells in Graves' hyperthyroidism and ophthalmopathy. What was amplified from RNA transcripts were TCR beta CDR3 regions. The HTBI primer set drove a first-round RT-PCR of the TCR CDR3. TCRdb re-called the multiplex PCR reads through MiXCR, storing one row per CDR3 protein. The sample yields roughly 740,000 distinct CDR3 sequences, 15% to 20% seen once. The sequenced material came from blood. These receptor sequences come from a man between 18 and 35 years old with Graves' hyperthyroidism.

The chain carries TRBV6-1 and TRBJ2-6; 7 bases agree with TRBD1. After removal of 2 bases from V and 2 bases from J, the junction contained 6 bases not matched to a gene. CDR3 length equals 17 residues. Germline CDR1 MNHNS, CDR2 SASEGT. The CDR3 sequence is CASSERQGRAGANVLTF. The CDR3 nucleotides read TGTGCCAGCAGTGAACGACAGGGTAGGGCTGGGGCCAACGTCCTGACTTTC.

CDR3 DNA: TGTGCCGCAGGAGGGAGGAGTCAAGAGACCCAGTACTTC. Translated: CAAGGRSQETQYF. The chain recombines TRBV19 with TRBJ2-5, with D maybe TRBD2 (6 bases). This CDR3 comprises 13 residues. V was clipped by 11 bases and J by 2 bases, with 15 bases between them. Germline CDR1 LNHDA, CDR2 SQIVND (reference sequence). The whole variable domain, remainder taken from reference TRBV19 and TRBJ2-5, is DGGITQSPKYLFRKEGQNVTLSCEQNLNHDAMYWYRQDPGQGLRLIYYSQIVNDFQKGDIAEGYSVSREKKESFPLTVTSAQKNPTAFYLCAAGGRSQETQYFGPGTRLLVL.

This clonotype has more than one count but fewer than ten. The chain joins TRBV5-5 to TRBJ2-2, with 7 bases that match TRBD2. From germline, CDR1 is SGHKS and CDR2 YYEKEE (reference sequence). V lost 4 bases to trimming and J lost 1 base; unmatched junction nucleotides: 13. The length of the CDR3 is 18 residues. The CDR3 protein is CASSPSEAGALNTGELFF. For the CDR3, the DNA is TGTGCCAGCAGCCCCTCAGAGGCGGGAGCGCTGAACACCGGGGAGCTGTTTTTT.

The CDR3 is CASRQGVEAFF. CDR3 sequence (DNA): TGTGCCAGCAGGCAGGGTGTTGAAGCTTTCTTT. V usage is TRBV27 and J usage is TRBJ1-1; D might be TRBD1 (5 bases). Per the germline V gene, CDR1 is MNHEY and CDR2 is SMNVEV (reference sequence). The V gene lost 6 bases and the J gene lost 7 bases, with 9 bases spanning the gap. This CDR3 is 11 amino acids long.

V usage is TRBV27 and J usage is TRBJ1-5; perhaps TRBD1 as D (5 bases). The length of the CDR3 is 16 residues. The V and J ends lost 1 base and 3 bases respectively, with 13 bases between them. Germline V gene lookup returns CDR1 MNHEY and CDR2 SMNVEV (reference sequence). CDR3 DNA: TGTGCCAGCAGTTTATACAGGCCCCCCATCAATCAGCCCCAGCATTTT. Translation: CASSLYRPPINQPQHF.

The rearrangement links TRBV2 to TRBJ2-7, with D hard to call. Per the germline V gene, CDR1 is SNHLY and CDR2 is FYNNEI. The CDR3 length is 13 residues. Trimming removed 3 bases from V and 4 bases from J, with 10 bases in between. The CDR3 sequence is CASSDLADYEQYF. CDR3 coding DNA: TGTGCCAGCAGTGATCTTGCCGATTACGAGCAGTACTTC.

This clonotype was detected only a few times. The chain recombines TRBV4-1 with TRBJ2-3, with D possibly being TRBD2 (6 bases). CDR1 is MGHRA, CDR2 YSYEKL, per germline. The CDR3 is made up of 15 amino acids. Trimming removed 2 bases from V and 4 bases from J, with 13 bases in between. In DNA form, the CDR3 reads TGCGCCAGCAGCCAAAGGAGGGCCGGGGCAGATACGCAGTATTTT. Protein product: CASSQRRAGADTQYF.

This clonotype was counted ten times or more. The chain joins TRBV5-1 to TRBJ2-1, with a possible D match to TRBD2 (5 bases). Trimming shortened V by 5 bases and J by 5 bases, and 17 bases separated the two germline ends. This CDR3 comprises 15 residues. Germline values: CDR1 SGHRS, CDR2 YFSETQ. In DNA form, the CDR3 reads TGCGCCAGCAGGCGAGACGGGGAGTTAGACAATGAGCAGTTCTTC. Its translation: CASRRDGELDNEQFF.

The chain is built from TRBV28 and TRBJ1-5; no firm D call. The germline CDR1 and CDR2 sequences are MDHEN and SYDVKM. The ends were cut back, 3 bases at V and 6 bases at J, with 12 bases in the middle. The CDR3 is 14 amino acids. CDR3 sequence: CASSFGESRQPQHF. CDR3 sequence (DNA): TGTGCCAGCAGTTTCGGAGAGTCCCGTCAGCCCCAGCATTTT.

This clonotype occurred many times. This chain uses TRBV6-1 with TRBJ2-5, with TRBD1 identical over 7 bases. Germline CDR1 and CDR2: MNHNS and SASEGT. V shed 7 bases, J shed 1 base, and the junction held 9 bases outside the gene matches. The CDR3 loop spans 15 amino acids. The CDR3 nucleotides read TGTGCCAGCACACGACAGGGAGCAGGCCAAGAGACCCAGTACTTC. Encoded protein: CASTRQGAGQETQYF.

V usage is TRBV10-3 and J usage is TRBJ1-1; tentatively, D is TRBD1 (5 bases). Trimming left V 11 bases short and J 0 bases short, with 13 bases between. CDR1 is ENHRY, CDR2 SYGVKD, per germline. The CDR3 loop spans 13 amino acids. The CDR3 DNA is TGTGCCGTGACCGGGACGGTGAACACTGAAGCTTTCTTT. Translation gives CAVTGTVNTEAFF.

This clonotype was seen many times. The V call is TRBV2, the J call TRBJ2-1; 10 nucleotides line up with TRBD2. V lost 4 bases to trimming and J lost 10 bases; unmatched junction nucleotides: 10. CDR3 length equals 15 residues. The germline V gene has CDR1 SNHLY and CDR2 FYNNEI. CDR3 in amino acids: CASSALAGSPGEQFF. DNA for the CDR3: TGTGCCAGCAGTGCACTAGCGGGAAGTCCGGGAGAGCAGTTCTTC.

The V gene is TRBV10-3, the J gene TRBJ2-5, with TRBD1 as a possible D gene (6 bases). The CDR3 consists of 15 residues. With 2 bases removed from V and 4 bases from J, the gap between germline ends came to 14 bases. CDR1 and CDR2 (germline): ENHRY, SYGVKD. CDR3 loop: CAISEPGQPTETQYF. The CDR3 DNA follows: TGTGCCATCAGTGAGCCGGGACAACCTACAGAGACCCAGTACTTC.

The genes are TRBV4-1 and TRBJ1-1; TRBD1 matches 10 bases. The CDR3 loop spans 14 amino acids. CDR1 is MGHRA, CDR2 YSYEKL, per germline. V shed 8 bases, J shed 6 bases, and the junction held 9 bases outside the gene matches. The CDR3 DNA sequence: TGCGCCAGCGGACAGGGGGGGGGGGGCTCTGAAGCTTTCTTT. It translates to CASGQGGGGSEAFF.

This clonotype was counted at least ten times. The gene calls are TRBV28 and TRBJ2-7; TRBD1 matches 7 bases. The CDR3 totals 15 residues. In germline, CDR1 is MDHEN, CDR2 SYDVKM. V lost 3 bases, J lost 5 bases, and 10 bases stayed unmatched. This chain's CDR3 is CASSFLPTGAHEQYF. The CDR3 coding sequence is TGTGCCAGCAGTTTCCTCCCCACAGGGGCCCACGAGCAGTACTTC.

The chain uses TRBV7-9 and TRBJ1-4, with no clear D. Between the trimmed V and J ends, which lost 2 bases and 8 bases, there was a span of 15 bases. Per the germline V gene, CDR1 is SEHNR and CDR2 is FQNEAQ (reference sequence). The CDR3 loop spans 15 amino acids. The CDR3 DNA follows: TGTGCCAGCAGCTTAAGCTACGGAGATCGGGAAAAACTGTTTTTT. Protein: CASSLSYGDREKLFF. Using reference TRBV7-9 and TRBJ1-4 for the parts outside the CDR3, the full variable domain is DTGVSQNPRHKITKRGQNVTFRCDPISEHNRLYWYRQTLGQGPEFLTYFQNEAQLEKSRLLSDRFSAERPKGSFSTLEIQRTEQGDSAMYLCASSLSYGDREKLFFGSGTQLSVL.

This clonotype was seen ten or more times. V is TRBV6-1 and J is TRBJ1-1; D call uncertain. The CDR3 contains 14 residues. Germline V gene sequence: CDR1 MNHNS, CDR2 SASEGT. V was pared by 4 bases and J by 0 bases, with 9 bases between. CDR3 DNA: TGTGCCAGCAGTGCCCTGGTGTTGAACACTGAAGCTTTCTTT. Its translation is CASSALVLNTEAFF.

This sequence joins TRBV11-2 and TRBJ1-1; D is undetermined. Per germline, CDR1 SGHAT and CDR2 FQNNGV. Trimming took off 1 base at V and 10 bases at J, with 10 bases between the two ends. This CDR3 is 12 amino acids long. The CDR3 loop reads CASSLGDPPAFF. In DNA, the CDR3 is TGTGCCAGCAGCTTAGGAGACCCCCCAGCTTTCTTT.

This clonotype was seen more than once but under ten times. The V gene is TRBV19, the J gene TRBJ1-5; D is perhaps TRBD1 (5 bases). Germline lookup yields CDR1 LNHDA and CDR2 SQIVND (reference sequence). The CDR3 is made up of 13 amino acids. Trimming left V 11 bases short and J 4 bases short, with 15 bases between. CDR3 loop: CAVGTGGNQPQHF. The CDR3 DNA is TGTGCCGTGGGCACCGGGGGGAATCAGCCCCAGCATTTT.

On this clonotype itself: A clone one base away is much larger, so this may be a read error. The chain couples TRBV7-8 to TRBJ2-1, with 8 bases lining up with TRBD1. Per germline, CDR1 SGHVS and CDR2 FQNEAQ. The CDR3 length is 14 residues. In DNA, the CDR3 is TGTGCCAGGAGCTCCGGTGCAGGGGGCTATGAGCAGTTCTTC. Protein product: CARSSGAGGYEQFF.

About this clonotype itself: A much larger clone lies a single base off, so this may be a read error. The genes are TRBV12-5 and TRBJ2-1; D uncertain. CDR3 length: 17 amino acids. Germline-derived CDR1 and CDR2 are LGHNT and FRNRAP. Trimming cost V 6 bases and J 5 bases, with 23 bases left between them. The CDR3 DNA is TGTGCTAGTGGCCCTTACTCTCCGGGCCTCTCGCACAATGAGCAGTTCTTC. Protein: CASGPYSPGLSHNEQFF.

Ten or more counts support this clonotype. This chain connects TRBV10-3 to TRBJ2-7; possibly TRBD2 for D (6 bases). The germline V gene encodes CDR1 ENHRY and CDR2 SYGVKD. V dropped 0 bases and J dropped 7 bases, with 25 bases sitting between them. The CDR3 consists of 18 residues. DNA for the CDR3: TGTGCCATCAGTGAGTCCTTCGGGGCCGGAGGGGCTCTCTGGGAGCAGTACTTC. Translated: CAISESFGAGGALWEQYF.

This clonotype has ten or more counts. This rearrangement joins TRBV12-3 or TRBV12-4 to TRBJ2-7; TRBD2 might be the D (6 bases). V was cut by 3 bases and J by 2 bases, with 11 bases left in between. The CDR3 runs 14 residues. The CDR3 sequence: CASSLAGYAYEQYF. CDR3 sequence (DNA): TGTGCCAGCAGTTTGGCGGGATACGCCTACGAGCAGTACTTC.

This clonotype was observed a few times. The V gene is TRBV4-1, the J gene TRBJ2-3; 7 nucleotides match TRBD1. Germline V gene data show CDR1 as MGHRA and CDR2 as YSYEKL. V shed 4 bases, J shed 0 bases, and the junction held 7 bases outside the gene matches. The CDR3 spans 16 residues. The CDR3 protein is CASSRPTGTSTDTQYF. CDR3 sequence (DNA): TGCGCCAGCAGCCGCCCGACAGGGACCAGCACAGATACGCAGTATTTT.

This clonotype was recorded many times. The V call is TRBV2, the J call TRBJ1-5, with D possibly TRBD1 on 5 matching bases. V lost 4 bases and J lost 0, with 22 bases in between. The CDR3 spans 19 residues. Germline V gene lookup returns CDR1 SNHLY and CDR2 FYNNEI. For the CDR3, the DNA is TGTGCCAGCAGTGCGATGATGGGCGGGGGACGCAATAGCAATCAGCCCCAGCATTTT. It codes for CASSAMMGGGRNSNQPQHF. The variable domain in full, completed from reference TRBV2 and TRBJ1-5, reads EPEVTQTPSHQVTQMGQEVILRCVPISNHLYFYWYRQILGQKVEFLVSFYNNEISEKSEIFDDQFSVERPDGSNFTLKIRSTKLEDSAMYFCASSAMMGGGRNSNQPQHFGDGTRLSIL.

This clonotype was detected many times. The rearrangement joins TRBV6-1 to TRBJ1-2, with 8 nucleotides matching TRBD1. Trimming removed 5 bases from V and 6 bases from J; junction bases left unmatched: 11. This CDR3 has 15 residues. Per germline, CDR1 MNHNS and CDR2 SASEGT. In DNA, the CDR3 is TGTGCCAGCAGTTATCATGGTTTGGACAGGGATGGCTACACCTTC. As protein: CASSYHGLDRDGYTF.

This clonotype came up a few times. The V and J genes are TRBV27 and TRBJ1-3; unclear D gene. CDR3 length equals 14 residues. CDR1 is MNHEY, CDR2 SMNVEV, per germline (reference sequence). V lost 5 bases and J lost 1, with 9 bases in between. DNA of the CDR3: TGTGCCAGCAGTCGTACAGAATCTGGAAACACCATATATTTT. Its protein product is CASSRTESGNTIYF.